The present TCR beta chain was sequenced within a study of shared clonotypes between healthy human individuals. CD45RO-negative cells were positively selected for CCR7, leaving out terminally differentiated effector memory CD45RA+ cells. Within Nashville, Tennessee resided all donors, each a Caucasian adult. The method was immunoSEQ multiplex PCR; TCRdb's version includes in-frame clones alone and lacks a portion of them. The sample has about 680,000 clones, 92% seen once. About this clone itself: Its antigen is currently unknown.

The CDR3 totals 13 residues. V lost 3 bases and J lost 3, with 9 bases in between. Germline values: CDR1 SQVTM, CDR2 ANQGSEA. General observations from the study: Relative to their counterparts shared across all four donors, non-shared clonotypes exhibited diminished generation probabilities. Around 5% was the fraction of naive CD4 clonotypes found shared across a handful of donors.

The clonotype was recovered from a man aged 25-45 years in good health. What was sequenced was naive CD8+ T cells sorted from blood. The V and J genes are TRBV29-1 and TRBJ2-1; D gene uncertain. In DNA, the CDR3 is TGCAGCGTTGACCTGCCAGACTACAATGAGCAGTTCTTC. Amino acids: CSVDLPDYNEQFF.